This T cell receptor beta chain emerged from a study of multiple sclerosis patients with progressive multifocal leukoencephalopathy. Regarding time point: more than 5 months of natalizumab therapy. All patients had prior interferon beta, and all PML patients were female. Only in-frame clones appear in the TCRdb table, and some are missing; sequencing was by immunoSEQ multiplex PCR. Among under 30,000 clones listed, over 85% were seen once. CDR3 size: 17 residues. The chain carries TRBV21-1 and TRBJ2-1. TRBV21-1 is recorded as a pseudogene. The specimen comprised PBMCs, sampled from a patient treated with natalizumab. The TCR sequence derives from a human donor with multiple sclerosis. The DNA of the CDR3 is TGTGCCAGCAGCCGTGAGTTGCTACACCATTCCGACAATGAGCAGTTCTTC. Amino acids: CASSRELLHHSDNEQFF.